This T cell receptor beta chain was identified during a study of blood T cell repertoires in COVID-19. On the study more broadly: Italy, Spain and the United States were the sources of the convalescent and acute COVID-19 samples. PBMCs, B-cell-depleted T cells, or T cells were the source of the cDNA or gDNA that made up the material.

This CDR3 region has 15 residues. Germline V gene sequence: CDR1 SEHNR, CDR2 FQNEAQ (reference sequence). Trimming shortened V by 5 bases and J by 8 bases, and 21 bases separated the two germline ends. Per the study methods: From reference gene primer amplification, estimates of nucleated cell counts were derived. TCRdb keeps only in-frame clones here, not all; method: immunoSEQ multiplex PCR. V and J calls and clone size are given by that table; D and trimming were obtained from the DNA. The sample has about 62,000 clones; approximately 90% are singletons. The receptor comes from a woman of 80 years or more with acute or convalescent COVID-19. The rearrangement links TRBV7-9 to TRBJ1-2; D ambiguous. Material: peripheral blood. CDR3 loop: CASSPASGWPGGYTF. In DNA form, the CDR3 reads TGTGCCAGCAGCCCTGCTTCCGGATGGCCCGGGGGCTACACCTTC.